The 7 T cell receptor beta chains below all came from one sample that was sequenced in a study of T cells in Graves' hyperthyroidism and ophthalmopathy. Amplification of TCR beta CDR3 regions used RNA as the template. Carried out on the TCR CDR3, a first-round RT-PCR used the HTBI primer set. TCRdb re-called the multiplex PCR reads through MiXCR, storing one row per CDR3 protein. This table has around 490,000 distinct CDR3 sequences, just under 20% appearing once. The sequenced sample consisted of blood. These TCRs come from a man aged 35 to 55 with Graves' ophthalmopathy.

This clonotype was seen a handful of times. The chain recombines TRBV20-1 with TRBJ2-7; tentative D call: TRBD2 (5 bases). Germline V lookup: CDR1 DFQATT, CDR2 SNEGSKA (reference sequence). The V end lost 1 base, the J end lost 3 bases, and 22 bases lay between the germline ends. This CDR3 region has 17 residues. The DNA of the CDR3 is TGCAGTGCTAGAGCCCCGCGGGTCACCCCGAGGGACTACGAGCAGTACTTC. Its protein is CSARAPRVTPRDYEQYF.

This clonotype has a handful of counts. The chain's CDR3 is CASSPPGSGIGDTQYF. CDR3 DNA sequence: TGTGCCAGCAGCCCACCGGGGAGCGGGATCGGGGATACGCAGTATTTT. The chain links TRBV7-3 to TRBJ2-3; TRBD2 aligns across 7 bases. The CDR3 consists of 16 residues. The germline V gene encodes CDR1 SGHTA and CDR2 FQGTGA. The trim removed 5 bases at V and 6 bases at J, leaving 14 bases unmatched.

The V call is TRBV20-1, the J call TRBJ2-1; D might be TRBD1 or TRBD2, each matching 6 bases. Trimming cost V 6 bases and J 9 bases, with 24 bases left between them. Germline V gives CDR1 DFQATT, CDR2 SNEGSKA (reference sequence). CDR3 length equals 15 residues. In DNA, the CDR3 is TGCAGTGCCCCACGGGGGCTAGAGGAGGATGGTGAGCAGTTCTTC. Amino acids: CSAPRGLEEDGEQFF.

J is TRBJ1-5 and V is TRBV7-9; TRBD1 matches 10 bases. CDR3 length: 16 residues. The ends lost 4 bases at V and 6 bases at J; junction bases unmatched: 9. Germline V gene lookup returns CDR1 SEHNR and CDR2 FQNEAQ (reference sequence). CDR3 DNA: TGTGCCAGCAGCTCATCGACAGGGGGCATGGGTCAGCCCCAGCATTTT. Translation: CASSSSTGGMGQPQHF.

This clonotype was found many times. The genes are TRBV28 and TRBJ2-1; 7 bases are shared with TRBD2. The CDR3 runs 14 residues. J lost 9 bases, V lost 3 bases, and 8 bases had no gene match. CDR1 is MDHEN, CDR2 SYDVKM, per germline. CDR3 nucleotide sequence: TGTGCCAGCAGTTTCCCCAGGGCGGGGGTTGAGCAGTTCTTC. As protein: CASSFPRAGVEQFF.

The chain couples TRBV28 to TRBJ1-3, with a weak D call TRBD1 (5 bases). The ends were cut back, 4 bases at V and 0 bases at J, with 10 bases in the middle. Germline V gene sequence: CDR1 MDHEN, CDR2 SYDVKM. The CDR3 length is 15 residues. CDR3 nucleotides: TGTGCCAGCAGTTCCCCAGGGAACTCTGGAAACACCATATATTTT. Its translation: CASSSPGNSGNTIYF.

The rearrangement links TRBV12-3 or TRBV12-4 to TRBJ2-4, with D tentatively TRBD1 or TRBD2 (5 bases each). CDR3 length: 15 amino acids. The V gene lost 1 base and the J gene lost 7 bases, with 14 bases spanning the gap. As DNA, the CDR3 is TGTGCCAGCAGTTTAGAGACAAGGTGGGGGAACATTCAGTACTTC. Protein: CASSLETRWGNIQYF.